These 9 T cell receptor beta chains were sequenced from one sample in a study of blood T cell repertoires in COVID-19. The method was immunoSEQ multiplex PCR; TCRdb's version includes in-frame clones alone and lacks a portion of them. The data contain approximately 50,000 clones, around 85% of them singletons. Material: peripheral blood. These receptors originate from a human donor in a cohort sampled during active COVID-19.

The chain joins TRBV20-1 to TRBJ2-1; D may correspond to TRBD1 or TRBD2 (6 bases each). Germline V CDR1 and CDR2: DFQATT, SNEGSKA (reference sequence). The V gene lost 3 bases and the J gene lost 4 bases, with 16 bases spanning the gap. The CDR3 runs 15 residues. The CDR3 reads CSASGGLRVYNEQFF. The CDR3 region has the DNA TGCAGTGCTAGTGGGGGGCTCAGGGTATACAATGAGCAGTTCTTC.

Here the CDR3 DNA reads TGTGCCTGGAGTGTTGGGGGGAGCACAGATACGCAGTATTTT. Encoded protein: CAWSVGGSTDTQYF. The V and J genes are TRBV30 and TRBJ2-3; D perhaps matches TRBD2 (6 bases). Germline loops: CDR1 GTSNPN, CDR2 SVGIG (reference sequence). This CDR3 spans 14 amino acids. V dropped 0 bases and J dropped 0 bases, with 7 bases sitting between them.

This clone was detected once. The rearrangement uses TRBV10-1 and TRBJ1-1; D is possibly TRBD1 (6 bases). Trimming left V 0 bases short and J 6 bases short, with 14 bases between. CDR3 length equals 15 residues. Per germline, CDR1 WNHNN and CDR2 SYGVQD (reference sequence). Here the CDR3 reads CASSESGGAAAEAFF. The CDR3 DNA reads TGCGCCAGCAGTGAGTCGGGGGGGGCTGCCGCTGAAGCTTTCTTT.

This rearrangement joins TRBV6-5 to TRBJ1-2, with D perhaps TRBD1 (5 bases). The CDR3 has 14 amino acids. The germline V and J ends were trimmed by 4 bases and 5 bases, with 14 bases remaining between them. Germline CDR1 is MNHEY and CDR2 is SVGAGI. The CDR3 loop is CASSSGTEDYGYTF. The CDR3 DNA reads TGTGCCAGCAGTTCCGGGACTGAGGATTATGGCTACACCTTC.

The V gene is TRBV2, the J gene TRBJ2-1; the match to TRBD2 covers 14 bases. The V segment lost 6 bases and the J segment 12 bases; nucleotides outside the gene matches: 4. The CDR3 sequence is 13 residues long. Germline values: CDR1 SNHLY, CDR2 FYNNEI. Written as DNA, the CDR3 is TGTGCCAGCAGCGGGACTAGCGGGAGATCGCAGTTCTTC. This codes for CASSGTSGRSQFF.

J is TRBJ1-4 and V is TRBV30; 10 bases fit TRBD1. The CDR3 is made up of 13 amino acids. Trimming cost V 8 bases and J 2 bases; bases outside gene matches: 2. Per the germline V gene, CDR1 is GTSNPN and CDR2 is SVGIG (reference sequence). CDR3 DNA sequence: TGTGCCGGACAGGGGGGCACTAATGAAAAACTGTTTTTT. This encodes CAGQGGTNEKLFF.

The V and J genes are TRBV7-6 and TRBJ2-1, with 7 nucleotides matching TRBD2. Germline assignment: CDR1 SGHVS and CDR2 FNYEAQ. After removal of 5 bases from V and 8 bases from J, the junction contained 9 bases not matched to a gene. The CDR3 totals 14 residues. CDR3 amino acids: CASSVGGRAYEQFF. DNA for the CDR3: TGTGCCAGCAGCGTTGGGGGGAGGGCCTATGAGCAGTTCTTC.

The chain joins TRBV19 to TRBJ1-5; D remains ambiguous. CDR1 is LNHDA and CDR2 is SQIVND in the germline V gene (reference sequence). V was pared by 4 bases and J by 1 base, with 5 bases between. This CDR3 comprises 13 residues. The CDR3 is CASSTLSNQPQHF. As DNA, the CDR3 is TGTGCCAGTAGTACGTTGAGCAATCAGCCCCAGCATTTT.

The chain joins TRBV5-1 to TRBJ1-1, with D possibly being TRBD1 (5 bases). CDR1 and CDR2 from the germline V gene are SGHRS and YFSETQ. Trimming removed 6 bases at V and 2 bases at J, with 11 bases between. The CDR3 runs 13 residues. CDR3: CASNTGTNTEAFF. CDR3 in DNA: TGCGCCAGCAACACAGGAACAAACACTGAAGCTTTCTTT.